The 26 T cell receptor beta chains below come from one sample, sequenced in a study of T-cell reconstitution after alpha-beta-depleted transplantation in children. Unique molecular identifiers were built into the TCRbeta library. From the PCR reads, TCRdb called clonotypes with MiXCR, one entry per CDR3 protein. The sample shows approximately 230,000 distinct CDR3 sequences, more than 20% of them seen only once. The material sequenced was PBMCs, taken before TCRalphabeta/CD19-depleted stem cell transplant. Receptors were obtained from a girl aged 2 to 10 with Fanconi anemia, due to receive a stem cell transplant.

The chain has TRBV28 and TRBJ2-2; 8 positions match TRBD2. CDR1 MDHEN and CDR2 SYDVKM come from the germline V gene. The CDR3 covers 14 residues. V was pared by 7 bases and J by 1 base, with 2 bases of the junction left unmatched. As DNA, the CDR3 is TGTGCCAGCATCAGCGGGGGGAACACCGGGGAGCTGTTTTTT. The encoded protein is CASISGGNTGELFF.

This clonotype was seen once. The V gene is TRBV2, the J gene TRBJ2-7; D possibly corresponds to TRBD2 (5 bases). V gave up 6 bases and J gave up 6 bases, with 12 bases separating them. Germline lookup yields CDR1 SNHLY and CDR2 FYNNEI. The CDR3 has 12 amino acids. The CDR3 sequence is CASRTSLGEQYF. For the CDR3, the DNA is TGTGCCAGCAGAACTAGTCTCGGCGAGCAGTACTTC.

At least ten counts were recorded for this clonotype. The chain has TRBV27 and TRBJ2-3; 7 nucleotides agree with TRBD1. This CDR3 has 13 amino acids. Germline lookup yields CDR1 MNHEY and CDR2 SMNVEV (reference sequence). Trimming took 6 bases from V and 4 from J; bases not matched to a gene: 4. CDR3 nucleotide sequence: TGTGCCAGCAGAAGACAGGGATCAGATACGCAGTATTTT. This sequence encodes CASRRQGSDTQYF.

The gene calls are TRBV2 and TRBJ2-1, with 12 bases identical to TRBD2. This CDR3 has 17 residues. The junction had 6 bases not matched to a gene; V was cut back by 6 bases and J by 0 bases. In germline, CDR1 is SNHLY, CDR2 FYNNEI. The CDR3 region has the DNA TGTGCCAGCAGCCCCCTAGCGGGGGGGCCCTCCTACAATGAGCAGTTCTTC. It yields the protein CASSPLAGGPSYNEQFF.

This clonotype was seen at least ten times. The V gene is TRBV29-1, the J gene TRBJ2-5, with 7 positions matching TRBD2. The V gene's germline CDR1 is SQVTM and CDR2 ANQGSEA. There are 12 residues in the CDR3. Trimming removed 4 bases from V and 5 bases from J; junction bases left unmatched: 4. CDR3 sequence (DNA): TGCAGCGTTGGGGAGGGGATCGAGACCCAGTACTTC. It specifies CSVGEGIETQYF.

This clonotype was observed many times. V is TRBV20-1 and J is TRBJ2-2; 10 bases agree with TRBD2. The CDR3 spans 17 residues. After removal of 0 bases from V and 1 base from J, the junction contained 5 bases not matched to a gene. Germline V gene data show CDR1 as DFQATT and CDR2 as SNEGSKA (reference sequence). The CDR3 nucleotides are TGCAGTGCTAGAGACGCTAGCGGGAGTTGGAACACCGGGGAGCTGTTTTTT. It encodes CSARDASGSWNTGELFF.

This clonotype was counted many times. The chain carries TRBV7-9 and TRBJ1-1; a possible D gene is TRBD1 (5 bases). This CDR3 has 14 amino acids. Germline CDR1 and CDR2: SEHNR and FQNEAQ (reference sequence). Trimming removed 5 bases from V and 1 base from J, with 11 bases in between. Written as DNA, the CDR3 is TGTGCCAGCAGCCATCGGGACGGGAACACTGAAGCTTTCTTT. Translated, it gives CASSHRDGNTEAFF.

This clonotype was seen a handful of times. This CDR3 reads CASSLRGVTSGSPTITNNEQFF. CDR3 nucleotide sequence: TGTGCCAGCAGCTTAAGGGGGGTGACTAGCGGGAGTCCCACTATTACGAACAATGAGCAGTTCTTC. The chain joins TRBV7-3 to TRBJ2-1; 12 bases agree with TRBD2. V shed 1 base and J 5 bases; nucleotides not matched to a gene: 21. Germline V gene lookup returns CDR1 SGHTA and CDR2 FQGTGA. The CDR3 spans 22 residues.

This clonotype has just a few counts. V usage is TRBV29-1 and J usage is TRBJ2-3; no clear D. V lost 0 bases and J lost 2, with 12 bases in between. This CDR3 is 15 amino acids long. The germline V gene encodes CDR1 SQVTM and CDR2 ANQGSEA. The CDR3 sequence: CSVEDEPRATDTQYF. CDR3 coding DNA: TGCAGCGTTGAAGATGAGCCCCGTGCCACAGATACGCAGTATTTT.

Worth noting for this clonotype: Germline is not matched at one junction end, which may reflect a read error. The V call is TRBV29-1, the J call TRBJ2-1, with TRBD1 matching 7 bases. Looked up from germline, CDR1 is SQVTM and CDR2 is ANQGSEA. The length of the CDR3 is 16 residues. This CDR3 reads CSVELRQGSSYNEQFF. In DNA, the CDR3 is TGTAGCGTTGAGTTAAGACAGGGATCTTCATACAATGAGCAGTTCTTC.

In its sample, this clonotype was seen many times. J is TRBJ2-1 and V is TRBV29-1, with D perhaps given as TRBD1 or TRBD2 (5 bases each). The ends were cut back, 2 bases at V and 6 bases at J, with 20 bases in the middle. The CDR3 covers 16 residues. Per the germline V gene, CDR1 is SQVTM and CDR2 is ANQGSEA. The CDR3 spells CSVERDRRVFGNEQFF. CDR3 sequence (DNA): TGCAGCGTTGAAAGGGACCGCAGGGTATTCGGCAATGAGCAGTTCTTC.

The chain's CDR3 is CASSQGGLRETQYF. The CDR3 nucleotides read TGTGCCAGCAGCCAAGGGGGACTAAGAGAGACCCAGTACTTC. The chain has TRBV3-1 and TRBJ2-5, with 7 bases that match TRBD2. J was trimmed by 4 bases and V by 1 base; bases with no gene match: 3. CDR3 size: 14 residues. Germline CDR1 LGHDT, CDR2 YNNKEL (reference sequence).

CDR3: CSYIQMRSQETQYF. CDR3 coding DNA: TGCAGCTACATACAGATGAGGAGCCAAGAGACCCAGTACTTC. The V gene is TRBV20-1, the J gene TRBJ2-5; no definite D call. The CDR3 contains 14 residues. CDR1 and CDR2 from the germline V gene are DFQATT and SNEGSKA (reference sequence).

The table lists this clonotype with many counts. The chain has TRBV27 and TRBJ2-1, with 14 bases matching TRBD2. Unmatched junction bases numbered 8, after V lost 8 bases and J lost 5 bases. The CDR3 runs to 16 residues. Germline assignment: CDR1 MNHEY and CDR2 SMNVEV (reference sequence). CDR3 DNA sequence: TGTGCCAGCCACAATCTGGGACTAGCGGGAGACAATGAGCAGTTCTTC. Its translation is CASHNLGLAGDNEQFF.

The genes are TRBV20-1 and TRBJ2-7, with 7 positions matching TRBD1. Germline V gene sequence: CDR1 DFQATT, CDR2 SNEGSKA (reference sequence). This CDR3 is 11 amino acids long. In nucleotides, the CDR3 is TGCAGCCCCGAGGACAGGTACGAGCAGTACTTC. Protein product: CSPEDRYEQYF.

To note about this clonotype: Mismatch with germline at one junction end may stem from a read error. CDR3 coding DNA: TGTGCCAGCAGCTTAGGTAGGGAGGACAGGGTACACTTC. It is translated as CASSLGREDRVHF. The chain carries TRBV7-2 and TRBJ2-7; 8 positions agree with TRBD1. The CDR3 loop spans 13 amino acids. Germline V gene data show CDR1 as SGHTA and CDR2 as FQGNSA.

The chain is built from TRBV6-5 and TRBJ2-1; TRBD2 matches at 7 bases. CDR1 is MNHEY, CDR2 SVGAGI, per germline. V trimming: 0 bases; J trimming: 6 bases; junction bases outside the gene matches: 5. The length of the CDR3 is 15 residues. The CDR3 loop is CASSYSGTIPNEQFF. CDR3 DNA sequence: TGTGCCAGCAGTTACTCCGGGACTATCCCCAATGAGCAGTTCTTC.

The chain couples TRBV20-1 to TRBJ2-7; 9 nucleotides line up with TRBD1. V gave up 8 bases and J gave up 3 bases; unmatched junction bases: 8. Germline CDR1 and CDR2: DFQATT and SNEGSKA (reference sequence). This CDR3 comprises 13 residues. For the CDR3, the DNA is TGCAGTCGGCAGCGACAGGGGGGCTACGAGCAGTACTTC. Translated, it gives CSRQRQGGYEQYF.

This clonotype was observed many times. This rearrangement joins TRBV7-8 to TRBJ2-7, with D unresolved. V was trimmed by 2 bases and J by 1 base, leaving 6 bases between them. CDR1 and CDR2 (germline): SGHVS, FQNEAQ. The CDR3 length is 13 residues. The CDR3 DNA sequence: TGTGCCAGCAGCTTACAGGCTTCCTACGAGCAGTACTTC. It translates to CASSLQASYEQYF.

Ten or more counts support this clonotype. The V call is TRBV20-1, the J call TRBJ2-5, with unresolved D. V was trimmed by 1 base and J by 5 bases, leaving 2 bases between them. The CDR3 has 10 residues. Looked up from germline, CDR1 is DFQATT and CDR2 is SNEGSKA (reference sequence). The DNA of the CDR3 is TGCAGTGCTAGAGTTGAGACCCAGTACTTC. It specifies CSARVETQYF.

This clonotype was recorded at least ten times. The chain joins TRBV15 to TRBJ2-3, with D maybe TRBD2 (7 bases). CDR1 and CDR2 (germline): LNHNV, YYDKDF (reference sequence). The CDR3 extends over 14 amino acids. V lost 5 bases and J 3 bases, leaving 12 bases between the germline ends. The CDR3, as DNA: TGTGCCACCAGCTCAGGGAGGGGGACAGATACGCAGTATTTT. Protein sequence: CATSSGRGTDTQYF.

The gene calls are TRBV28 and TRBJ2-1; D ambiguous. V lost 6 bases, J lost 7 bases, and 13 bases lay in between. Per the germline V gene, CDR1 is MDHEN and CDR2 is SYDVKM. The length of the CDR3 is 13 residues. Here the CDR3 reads CASRTSVSNEQFF. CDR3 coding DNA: TGTGCCAGCAGAACCAGCGTATCAAATGAGCAGTTCTTC. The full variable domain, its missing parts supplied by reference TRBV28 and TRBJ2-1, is DVKVTQSSRYLVKRTGEKVFLECVQDMDHENMFWYRQDPGLGLRLIYFSYDVKMKEKGDIPEGYSVSREKKERFSLILESASTNQTSMYLCASRTSVSNEQFFGPGTRLTVL.

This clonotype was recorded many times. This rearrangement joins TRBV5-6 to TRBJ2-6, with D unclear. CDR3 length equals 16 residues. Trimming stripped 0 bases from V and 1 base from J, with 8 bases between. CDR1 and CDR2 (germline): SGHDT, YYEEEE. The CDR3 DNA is TGTGCCAGCAGCTTGGTTAAGGTTTCTGGGGCCAACGTCCTGACTTTC. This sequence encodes CASSLVKVSGANVLTF.

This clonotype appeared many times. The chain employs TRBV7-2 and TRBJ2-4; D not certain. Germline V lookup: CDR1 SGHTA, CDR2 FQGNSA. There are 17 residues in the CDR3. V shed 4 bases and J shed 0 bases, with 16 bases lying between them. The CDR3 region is CASSSGLAGLAKNIQYF. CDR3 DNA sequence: TGTGCCAGCAGCTCCGGCCTTGCTGGGCTAGCCAAAAACATTCAGTACTTC.

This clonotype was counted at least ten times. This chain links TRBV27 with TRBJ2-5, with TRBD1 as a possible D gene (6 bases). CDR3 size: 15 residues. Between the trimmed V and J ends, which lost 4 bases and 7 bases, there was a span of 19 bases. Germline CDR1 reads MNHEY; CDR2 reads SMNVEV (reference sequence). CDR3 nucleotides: TGTGCCAGCAGTTCTGCCAGGGGTTGGGAAGGGACCCAGTACTTC. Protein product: CASSSARGWEGTQYF.

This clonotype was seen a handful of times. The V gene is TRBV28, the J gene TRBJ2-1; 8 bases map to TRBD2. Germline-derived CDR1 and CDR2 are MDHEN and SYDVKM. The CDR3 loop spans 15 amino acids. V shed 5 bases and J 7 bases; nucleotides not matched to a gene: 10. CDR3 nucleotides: TGTGCCAGCAGTCCTATACTAGCGGTTGCAAATGAGCAGTTCTTC. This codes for CASSPILAVANEQFF.